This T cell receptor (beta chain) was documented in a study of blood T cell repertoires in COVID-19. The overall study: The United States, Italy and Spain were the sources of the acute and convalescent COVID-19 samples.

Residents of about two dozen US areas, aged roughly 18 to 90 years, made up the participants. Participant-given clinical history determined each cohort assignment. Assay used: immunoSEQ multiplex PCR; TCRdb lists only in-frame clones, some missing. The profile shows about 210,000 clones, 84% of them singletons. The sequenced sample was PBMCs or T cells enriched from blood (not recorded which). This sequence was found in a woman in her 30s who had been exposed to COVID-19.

For the CDR3, the DNA is TGCGCCAGCAGCTTCAATTCGGATGGCTACACCTTC. Residues: CASSFNSDGYTF. The chain uses TRBV4-1 and TRBJ1-2, with D unclear. Trimming pared 5 bases from V and 6 bases from J, leaving 10 bases between. CDR3 length: 12 residues. Germline CDR1 reads MGHRA; CDR2 reads YSYEKL.